What follows describes a single T cell receptor beta chain. This record comes from a study of cytomegalovirus exposure and HLA in healthy donors. Use of 60 Vbeta and 13 Jbeta primers characterized the PCR. Produced via immunoSEQ multiplex PCR; TCRdb's table is partial and in-frame only. Counted here are tens of thousands of clones, 75% to 80% occurring once; the ten biggest clones make up roughly 1.4%. The trim removed 4 bases at V and 8 bases at J, leaving 6 bases unmatched. The CDR3 loop spans 14 amino acids. The V gene's germline CDR1 is SGHNT and CDR2 YYREEE (reference sequence). The source is a female donor in good health and CMV-seronegative. This chain joins TRBV5-4 and TRBJ1-6; 7 positions match TRBD1. Sequenced input: PBMCs. The DNA for the CDR3 is TGTGCCAGCAGCCCGACAGGGTCGCATTCACCCCTCCACTTT. Amino acid sequence: CASSPTGSHSPLHF.